Included here is one T cell receptor beta chain sequence, with context. The sample is drawn from a study of blood T cells in healthy people across ages. A second roughly 6 to 12 cycle PCR used barcoded and J-beta primers. Each cDNA molecule was tagged by a template-switch adaptor with 12 random nucleotides. TCRdb re-called the 5' RACE reads through MiXCR, storing one row per CDR3 protein. The sample consists of 750,000 to 950,000 distinct CDR3 sequences, 25% to 30% of them appearing once. The CDR3 covers 18 residues. Trimming shortened V by 0 bases and J by 1 base, and 16 bases separated the two germline ends. Germline V gene lookup returns CDR1 ENHRY and CDR2 SYGVKD. This same sample was also part of a study on T cells of mothers and their children.

This TCR was recovered from a boy aged 10-17 years in good health. Sequencing was carried out using blood. The V call is TRBV10-3, the J call TRBJ2-1; D perhaps matches TRBD1 (6 bases). Here the CDR3 DNA reads TGTGCCATCAGTGAGTCTGCGGGCAGGGGCTCTTCCTACAATGAGCAGTTCTTC. It codes for CAISESAGRGSSYNEQFF.